The 28 T cell receptor beta chains below were found in one sample sequenced in a study of shared clonotypes between healthy human individuals. The protocol was immunoSEQ multiplex PCR, while the TCRdb copy is restricted to in-frame clones and leaves out a portion. Counted here are 2 million to 2.5 million clones, under 95% occurring once; the ten biggest clones make up around 0.38%. The source material was naive CD4+ T cells from PBMCs. As for subset: CD45RA+ positively selected. These receptors came from a man between 18 and 35 years old in good health. Some clones in this sample may be carry-over from other donors' samples.

CDR3 in DNA: TGTGCCAGCAGCGTAGCGTTGAGCTCCTACAATGAGCAGTTCTTC. Protein product: CASSVALSSYNEQFF. The chain links TRBV9 to TRBJ2-1; no definite D call. Germline V gene sequence: CDR1 SGDLS, CDR2 YYNGEE. This CDR3 region has 15 residues. The V end was cut by 0 bases, the J end by 0 bases, with 7 bases between.

The V gene is TRBV5-4, the J gene TRBJ2-7; TRBD2 matches 13 bases. This CDR3 contains 15 residues. Germline CDR1 SGHNT, CDR2 YYREEE (reference sequence). V lost 4 bases to trimming and J lost 7 bases; unmatched junction nucleotides: 8. CDR3 nucleotides: TGTGCCAGCAGCCTAAGGACTAGCGGGAGTTTTGAGCAGTACTTC. As protein: CASSLRTSGSFEQYF.

The chain carries TRBV5-1 and TRBJ1-2; tentatively, D is TRBD1 (6 bases). There are 14 residues in the CDR3. Trimming shortened V by 3 bases and J by 2 bases, and 11 bases separated the two germline ends. Per germline, CDR1 SGHRS and CDR2 YFSETQ. CDR3 DNA: TGCGCCAGCAGCTCGGACAGCGGGAACTATGGCTACACCTTC. Protein sequence: CASSSDSGNYGYTF.

V usage is TRBV27 and J usage is TRBJ1-2; D ambiguous. V was clipped by 0 bases and J by 2 bases, with 16 bases between them. CDR1 MNHEY and CDR2 SMNVEV come from the germline V gene (reference sequence). This CDR3 comprises 17 residues. In DNA, the CDR3 is TGTGCCAGCAGTTTATCGGCGGCAGAGCGAGTGAACTATGGCTACACCTTC. This codes for CASSLSAAERVNYGYTF.

The CDR3: CASSLEPRQPQHF. CDR3 bases: TGTGCCAGCAGCTTAGAGCCACGTCAGCCCCAGCATTTT. The chain couples TRBV11-2 to TRBJ1-5; D not resolved. The germline V and J ends were trimmed by 0 bases and 6 bases, with 6 bases remaining between them. CDR1 and CDR2 (germline): SGHAT, FQNNGV. This CDR3 is 13 amino acids long.

This sequence joins TRBV27 and TRBJ2-5; D unresolved. V lost 0 bases and J lost 6, with 14 bases in between. This CDR3 contains 15 residues. Germline V lookup: CDR1 MNHEY, CDR2 SMNVEV (reference sequence). Here the CDR3 reads CASSLSLYLRQTQYF. CDR3 nucleotide sequence: TGTGCCAGCAGTTTATCCCTCTATTTACGGCAGACCCAGTACTTC.

The genes are TRBV11-1 and TRBJ2-5, with 13 bases lining up with TRBD2. The V segment lost 5 bases and the J segment 0 bases; nucleotides outside the gene matches: 6. The CDR3 loop spans 17 amino acids. In germline, CDR1 is SGHAT, CDR2 FQDESV (reference sequence). The CDR3 loop is CASSRGTSGTYQETQYF. CDR3 DNA: TGTGCCAGCAGCCGTGGGACTAGCGGGACGTACCAAGAGACCCAGTACTTC.

The V call is TRBV11-2, the J call TRBJ1-4; unclear D gene. The germline V gene has CDR1 SGHAT and CDR2 FQNNGV. V dropped 7 bases and J dropped 4 bases, with 10 bases sitting between them. This CDR3 is 13 amino acids long. Here the CDR3 reads CASTESGNEKLFF. The DNA for the CDR3 is TGTGCCAGCACCGAAAGTGGTAATGAAAAACTGTTTTTT.

V gene TRBV9 combines with J gene TRBJ2-1; perhaps TRBD2 as D (5 bases). V was clipped by 6 bases and J by 2 bases, with 12 bases between them. Germline V gene lookup returns CDR1 SGDLS and CDR2 YYNGEE. This CDR3 region has 14 residues. In DNA, the CDR3 is TGTGCCAGCACCTTGACTACCACCTACAATGAGCAGTTCTTC. Translating it yields CASTLTTTYNEQFF. Full variable domain (remainder filled in from reference TRBV9 and TRBJ2-1): DSGVTQTPKHLITATGQRVTLRCSPRSGDLSVYWYQQSLDQGLQFLIQYYNGEERAKGNILERFSAQQFPDLHSELNLSSLELGDSALYFCASTLTTTYNEQFFGPGTRLTVL.

The rearrangement uses TRBV19 and TRBJ2-6; 7 bases fit TRBD2. The CDR3 is 19 amino acids. V gave up 7 bases and J gave up 3 bases; unmatched junction bases: 18. Germline V lookup: CDR1 LNHDA, CDR2 SQIVND (reference sequence). The CDR3 DNA follows: TGTGCCAGTAATCCGAGAGCGGGATCCGAACTCTATGGGGCCAACGTCCTGACTTTC. Protein: CASNPRAGSELYGANVLTF. The full variable domain, rest sourced from reference TRBV19 and TRBJ2-6, is DGGITQSPKYLFRKEGQNVTLSCEQNLNHDAMYWYRQDPGQGLRLIYYSQIVNDFQKGDIAEGYSVSREKKESFPLTVTSAQKNPTAFYLCASNPRAGSELYGANVLTFGAGSRLTVL.

This chain connects TRBV7-2 to TRBJ2-7; the D is unclear. V gave up 4 bases and J gave up 4 bases, with 14 bases separating them. The CDR3 contains 14 residues. The germline V gene encodes CDR1 SGHTA and CDR2 FQGNSA. CDR3 loop: CASSSQIALYEQYF. For the CDR3, the DNA is TGTGCCAGCAGCTCCCAGATCGCGCTTTACGAGCAGTACTTC.

The rearrangement links TRBV4-1 to TRBJ1-3, with D tentatively TRBD1 (6 bases). Trimming took 3 bases from V and 0 from J, leaving 12 bases between them. Germline lookup yields CDR1 MGHRA and CDR2 YSYEKL. The CDR3 contains 16 residues. The CDR3 region has the DNA TGCGCCAGCAGCCACTACAGGGCCAGCTCTGGAAACACCATATATTTT. Protein product: CASSHYRASSGNTIYF.

V usage is TRBV19 and J usage is TRBJ2-1; perhaps TRBD2 as D (7 bases). The CDR3 has 17 residues. V lost 5 bases and J lost 10, with 27 bases in between. Germline values: CDR1 LNHDA, CDR2 SQIVND (reference sequence). CDR3 sequence reads: CASSVNGLGGRAGEQFF. The DNA for the CDR3 is TGTGCCAGTAGTGTGAACGGACTAGGGGGGAGGGCCGGGGAGCAGTTCTTC.

This sequence joins TRBV6-5 and TRBJ1-1; the D gene is possibly TRBD1 (5 bases). Germline CDR1 and CDR2: MNHEY and SVGAGI. The CDR3 extends over 16 amino acids. V was trimmed by 0 bases and J by 3 bases, leaving 14 bases between them. The chain's CDR3 is CASSYSQQGGYTEAFF. CDR3 bases: TGTGCCAGCAGTTACTCGCAGCAGGGAGGGTACACTGAAGCTTTCTTT.

This chain links TRBV5-4 with TRBJ2-1; 14 bases fit TRBD2. J gave up 2 bases and V 4 bases, and 14 bases lay outside the gene matches. Germline-derived CDR1 and CDR2 are SGHNT and YYREEE (reference sequence). CDR3 size: 20 residues. The CDR3 sequence: CASSPGPTSGRARAYNEQFF. The CDR3 coding sequence is TGTGCCAGCAGCCCGGGTCCGACTAGCGGGAGGGCCAGGGCCTACAATGAGCAGTTCTTC.

The chain recombines TRBV19 with TRBJ1-5, with TRBD1 identical over 7 bases. Looked up from germline, CDR1 is LNHDA and CDR2 is SQIVND (reference sequence). V lost 7 bases to trimming and J lost 3 bases; unmatched junction nucleotides: 6. CDR3 size: 14 residues. CDR3 DNA: TGTGCCAGTATGAGGGGGCAGCCCAATCAGCCCCAGCATTTT. Protein sequence: CASMRGQPNQPQHF.

The rearrangement uses TRBV4-1 and TRBJ1-4, with 8 bases matching TRBD1. After removal of 3 bases from V and 4 bases from J, the junction contained 7 bases not matched to a gene. This CDR3 comprises 16 residues. Germline assignment: CDR1 MGHRA and CDR2 YSYEKL. The CDR3 protein is CASSHGTGRNNEKLFF. CDR3 DNA sequence: TGCGCCAGCAGCCATGGGACAGGAAGAAATAATGAAAAACTGTTTTTT.

The chain has TRBV27 and TRBJ1-4; the D gene is possibly TRBD1 (6 bases). CDR1 is MNHEY and CDR2 is SMNVEV in the germline V gene (reference sequence). Trimming took off 2 bases at V and 6 bases at J, with 16 bases between the two ends. The CDR3 sequence is 16 residues long. The CDR3 is CASSLLRTDRDEKLFF. The DNA of the CDR3 is TGTGCCAGCAGTTTACTGAGGACAGATCGGGATGAAAAACTGTTTTTT.

The genes are TRBV19 and TRBJ2-7; 9 nucleotides line up with TRBD1. V trimming: 6 bases; J trimming: 0 bases; junction bases outside the gene matches: 6. The CDR3 consists of 15 residues. Germline loops: CDR1 LNHDA, CDR2 SQIVND (reference sequence). CDR3 in DNA: TGTGCCAGTAGGGTTGGACAGGGGATCTCCTACGAGCAGTACTTC. This encodes CASRVGQGISYEQYF.

The CDR3 is CASSQRGGTSSGNTIYF. CDR3 bases: TGCGCCAGCAGCCAACGCGGGGGCACAAGCTCTGGAAACACCATATATTTT. The chain joins TRBV4-1 to TRBJ1-3; possible D gene TRBD1, 6 bases. The V end lost 2 bases, the J end lost 0 bases, and 14 bases lay between the germline ends. The germline V gene encodes CDR1 MGHRA and CDR2 YSYEKL. The CDR3 totals 17 residues.

In this sample, this clone turned up once. The chain's CDR3 is CASSLDLADTDTQYF. The CDR3 nucleotides read TGTGCCAGCAGCTTAGATCTAGCGGACACAGATACGCAGTATTTT. The J gene is TRBJ2-3, the V gene TRBV7-9, with 7 positions matching TRBD2. Germline V CDR1 and CDR2: SEHNR, FQNEAQ (reference sequence). The CDR3 has 15 residues. V dropped 1 base and J dropped 2; count of bases not matched to a gene: 3.

This clone was observed once. This chain connects TRBV6-6 to TRBJ2-7; D possibly corresponds to TRBD2 (5 bases). V was clipped by 6 bases and J by 2 bases, with 14 bases between them. The CDR3 is 14 amino acids. The germline V gene encodes CDR1 MNHNY and CDR2 SVGAGI (reference sequence). The CDR3 is CASRAGLPTYEQYF. The CDR3 region has the DNA TGTGCCAGCAGAGCCGGACTGCCAACCTACGAGCAGTACTTC.

CDR3 residues: CASSRLPGLSANTGELFF. CDR3 nucleotides: TGTGCCAGCAGCCGACTCCCCGGACTCTCTGCGAACACCGGGGAGCTGTTTTTT. The rearrangement uses TRBV5-6 and TRBJ2-2, with D possibly being TRBD2 (5 bases). Germline assignment: CDR1 SGHDT and CDR2 YYEEEE. The V gene lost 4 bases and the J gene lost 0 bases, with 19 bases spanning the gap. This CDR3 has 18 residues. Full variable domain (rest looked up from reference TRBV5-6 and TRBJ2-2): DAGVTQSPTHLIKTRGQQVTLRCSPKSGHDTVSWYQQALGQGPQFIFQYYEEEERQRGNFPDRFSGHQFPNYSSELNVNALLLGDSALYLCASSRLPGLSANTGELFFGEGSRLTVL.

The chain couples TRBV6-1 to TRBJ1-4; D is unclear. The CDR3 has 15 amino acids. The germline V gene encodes CDR1 MNHNS and CDR2 SASEGT. V lost 5 bases and J 8 bases, leaving 18 bases between the germline ends. Here the CDR3 reads CASSFRPASGEKLFF. DNA for the CDR3: TGTGCCAGCAGTTTCCGACCGGCGTCTGGGGAAAAACTGTTTTTT.

Regarding this clone: This sample includes further DNA sequences coding for the same CDR3. This chain joins TRBV18 and TRBJ2-7; no clear D. The CDR3 is 14 residues long. The germline V and J ends were trimmed by 2 bases and 2 bases, with 10 bases remaining between them. The germline gives CDR1 KGHSH, CDR2 LQKENI. Here the CDR3 reads CASSPGRRAYEQYF. Here the CDR3 DNA reads TGTGCCAGCTCACCAGGTAGAAGAGCCTACGAGCAGTACTTC.

The V call is TRBV6-5, the J call TRBJ2-1, with TRBD1 as a possible D gene (5 bases). This CDR3 comprises 14 residues. The V gene's germline CDR1 is MNHEY and CDR2 SVGAGI. Trimming removed 6 bases at V and 5 bases at J, with 14 bases between. CDR3 nucleotide sequence: TGTGCCAGCAGCCAGGGTAGGTCCCACAATGAGCAGTTCTTC. Translation: CASSQGRSHNEQFF.

This clone occurred once. This chain joins TRBV7-9 and TRBJ2-5; 8 bases match TRBD1. The DNA end lines up better with TRBJ2-7; the J call may be wrong. The V gene's germline CDR1 is SEHNR and CDR2 FQNEAQ (reference sequence). The CDR3 covers 17 residues. This CDR3 reads CASSSGQGKDLNYEQYF. For the CDR3, the DNA is TGTGCCAGCAGCTCCGGACAGGGAAAGGATTTAAACTACGAGCAGTACTTC.

The chain combines TRBV6-5 with TRBJ2-5; D is possibly TRBD2 (5 bases). The germline V gene encodes CDR1 MNHEY and CDR2 SVGAGI. CDR3 size: 15 residues. With 4 bases removed from V and 5 bases from J, the gap between germline ends came to 17 bases. The CDR3 loop is CASSSVERAIETQYF. The CDR3 DNA follows: TGTGCCAGCAGTTCCGTTGAGAGGGCCATCGAGACCCAGTACTTC.